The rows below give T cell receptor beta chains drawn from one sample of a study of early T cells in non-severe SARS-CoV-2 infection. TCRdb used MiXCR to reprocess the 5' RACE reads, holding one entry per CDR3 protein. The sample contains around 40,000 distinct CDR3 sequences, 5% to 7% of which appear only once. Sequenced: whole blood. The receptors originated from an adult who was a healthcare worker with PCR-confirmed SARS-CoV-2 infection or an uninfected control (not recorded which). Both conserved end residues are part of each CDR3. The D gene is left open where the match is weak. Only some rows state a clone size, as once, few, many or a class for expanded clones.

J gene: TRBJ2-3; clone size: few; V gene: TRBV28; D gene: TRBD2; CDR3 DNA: TGTGCCAGCATCATAGGCGGGGGTACATCAGATACGCAGTATTTT; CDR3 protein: CASIIGGGTSDTQYF
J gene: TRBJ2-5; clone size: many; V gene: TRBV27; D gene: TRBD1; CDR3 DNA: TGTGCCAGCAGTTTTGACAGGGGTATAGAGACCCAGTACTTC; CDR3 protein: CASSFDRGIETQYF
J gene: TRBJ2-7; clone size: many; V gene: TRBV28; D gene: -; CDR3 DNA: TGTGCCAGCGGGAGTTACGAGCAGTACTTC; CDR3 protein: CASGSYEQYF
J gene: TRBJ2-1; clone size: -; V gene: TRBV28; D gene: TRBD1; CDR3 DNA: TGTGCCAGCAGTCCCCGACAGGGTCACAATGAGCAGTTCTTC; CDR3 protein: CASSPRQGHNEQFF
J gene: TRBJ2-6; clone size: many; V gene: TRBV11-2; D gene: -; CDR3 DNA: TGTGCCAGCAGCTCAACGATCCGGGTCTCGAAGGGGGGGGCCAACGTCCTGACTTTC; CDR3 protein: CASSSTIRVSKGGANVLTF
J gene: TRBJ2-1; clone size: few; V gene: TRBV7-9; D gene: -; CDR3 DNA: TGTGCCAGCATCGAACCAAGGGGCAGGGGTGACAATGAGCAGTTCTTC; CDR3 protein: CASIEPRGRGDNEQFF
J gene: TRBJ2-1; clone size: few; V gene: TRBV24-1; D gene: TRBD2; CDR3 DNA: TGTGCCACCAGTGGGGGAAAAACTAGCGGGAGTCCCGATGAGCAGTTCTTC; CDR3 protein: CATSGGKTSGSPDEQFF
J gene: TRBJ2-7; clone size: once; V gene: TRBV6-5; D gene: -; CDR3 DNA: TGTGCCAGCAGTCGGGGACGCTACGAGCAGTACTTC; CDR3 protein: CASSRGRYEQYF
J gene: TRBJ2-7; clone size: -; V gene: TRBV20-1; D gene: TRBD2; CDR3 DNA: TGCAGTGCCCTTTCGTGGACTAGCCGTTACGAGCAGTACTTC; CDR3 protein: CSALSWTSRYEQYF
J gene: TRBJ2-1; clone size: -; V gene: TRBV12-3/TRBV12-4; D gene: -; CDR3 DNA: TGTGCCAGCAAAGCCCTCGGGGCGGGGCTTCAGGGTGAGCAGTTCTTC; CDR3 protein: CASKALGAGLQGEQFF
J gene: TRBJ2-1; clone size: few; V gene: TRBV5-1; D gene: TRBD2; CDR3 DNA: TGCGCCAGCAGCTTTGATAGCGGGAGGGGTAATGAGCAGTTCTTC; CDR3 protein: CASSFDSGRGNEQFF
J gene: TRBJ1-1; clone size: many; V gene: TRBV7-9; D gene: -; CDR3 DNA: TGTGCCAGCAGCCCCTTTGAGGTGAACACTGAAGCTTTCTTT; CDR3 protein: CASSPFEVNTEAFF
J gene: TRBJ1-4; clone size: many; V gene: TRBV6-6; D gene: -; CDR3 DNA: TGTGCCAGCAGTTACCGGGGAGGGATGGAAAAACTGTTTTTT; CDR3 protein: CASSYRGGMEKLFF
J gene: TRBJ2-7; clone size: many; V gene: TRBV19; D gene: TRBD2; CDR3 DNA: TGTGCCAGTAGTATAGCGCTAGCGGGATCTGTAGGAGACGAGCAGTACTTC; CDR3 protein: CASSIALAGSVGDEQYF
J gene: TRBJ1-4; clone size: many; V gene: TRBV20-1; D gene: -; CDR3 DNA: TGCAGTGCTATGGCCACCGGGGTGGATGAAAAACTGTTTTTT; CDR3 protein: CSAMATGVDEKLFF
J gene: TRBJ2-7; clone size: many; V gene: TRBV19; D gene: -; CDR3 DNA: TGTGCCAGTAGCCCAGTCCGGGACTCTACCTACGAGCAGTACTTC; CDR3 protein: CASSPVRDSTYEQYF
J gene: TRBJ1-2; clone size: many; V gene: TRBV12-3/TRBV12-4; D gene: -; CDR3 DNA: TGTGCCAGCAGTGCCCCAGGGCTGAGCGGCTACACCTTC; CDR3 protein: CASSAPGLSGYTF
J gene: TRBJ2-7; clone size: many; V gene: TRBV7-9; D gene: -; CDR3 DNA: TGTGCCAGCAGCCAACCAGGGCGACTCAGCTACGAGCAGTACTTC; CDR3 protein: CASSQPGRLSYEQYF
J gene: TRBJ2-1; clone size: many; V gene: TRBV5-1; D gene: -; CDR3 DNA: TGCGCCAGCAGCCAAAGTAGGCGATTACTTAGCTCCTACAATGAGCAGTTCTTC; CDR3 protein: CASSQSRRLLSSYNEQFF
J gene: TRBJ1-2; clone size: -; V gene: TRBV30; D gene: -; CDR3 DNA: TGTGCCTGGAGTCTTACAGGGCGAGGCGACTATGGCTACACCTTC; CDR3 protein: CAWSLTGRGDYGYTF
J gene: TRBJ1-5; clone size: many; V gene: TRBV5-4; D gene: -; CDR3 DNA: TGTGCCAGCCCCGGGGAACCTCATCAGCCCCAGCATTTT; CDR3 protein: CASPGEPHQPQHF
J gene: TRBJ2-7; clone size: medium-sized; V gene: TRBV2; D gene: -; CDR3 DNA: TGTGCCAGCCAGACAGGCTACGAGCAGTACTTC; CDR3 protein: CASQTGYEQYF
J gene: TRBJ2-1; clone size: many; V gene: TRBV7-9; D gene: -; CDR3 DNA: TGTGCCAGCAGCCTCCGGGACTTTAACTACAATGAGCAGTTCTTC; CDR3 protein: CASSLRDFNYNEQFF
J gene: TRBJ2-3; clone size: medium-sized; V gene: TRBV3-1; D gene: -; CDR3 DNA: TGTGCCAGCAGCCAAGATGGGGCTAGCGATGATACGCAGTATTTT; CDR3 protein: CASSQDGASDDTQYF
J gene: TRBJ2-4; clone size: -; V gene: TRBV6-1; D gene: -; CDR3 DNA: TGTGCCAGTATATGGGGGAACATTCAGTACTTC; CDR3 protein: CASIWGNIQYF
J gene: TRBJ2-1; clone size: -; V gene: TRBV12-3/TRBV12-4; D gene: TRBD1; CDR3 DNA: TGTGCCAGCAGTCACCCGGGACAGTTCTACAATGAGCAGTTCTTC; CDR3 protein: CASSHPGQFYNEQFF
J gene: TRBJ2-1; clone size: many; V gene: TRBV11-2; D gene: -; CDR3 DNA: TGTGCCAGCAGCCCGGACAGAGGCCAGTTCTTC; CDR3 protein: CASSPDRGQFF
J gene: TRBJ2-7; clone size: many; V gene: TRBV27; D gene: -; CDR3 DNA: TGTGCCAGCAGTTCCACAGCCTACGAGCAGTACTTC; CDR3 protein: CASSSTAYEQYF
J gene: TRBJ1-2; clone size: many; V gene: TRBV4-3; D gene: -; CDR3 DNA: TGCGCCAGCAGCCCGTCAGGTCCCCTCCACTATGGCTACACCTTC; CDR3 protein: CASSPSGPLHYGYTF
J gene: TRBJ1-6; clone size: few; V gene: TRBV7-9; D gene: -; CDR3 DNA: TGTGCCAGCAGCTTACCGAATTCACCCCTCCACTTT; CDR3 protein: CASSLPNSPLHF
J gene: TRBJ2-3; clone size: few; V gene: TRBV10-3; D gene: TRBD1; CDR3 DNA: TGTGCCACGCAGGGGGCTGGAGATACGCAGTATTTT; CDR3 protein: CATQGAGDTQYF
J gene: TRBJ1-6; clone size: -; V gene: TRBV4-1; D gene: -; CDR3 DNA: TGCGCCAGCAGCCAAGACCGGCAGCCCCGAGCTAATAATTCACCCCTCCACTTT; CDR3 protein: CASSQDRQPRANNSPLHF
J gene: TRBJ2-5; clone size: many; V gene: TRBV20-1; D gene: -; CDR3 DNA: TGCAGTCCTGAACGGGAGACCCAGTACTTC; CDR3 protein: CSPERETQYF
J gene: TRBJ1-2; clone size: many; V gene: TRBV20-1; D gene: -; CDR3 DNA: TGCAGTGTTCGGTGGCAGAGGTACTATTATGGCTACACCTTC; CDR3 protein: CSVRWQRYYYGYTF
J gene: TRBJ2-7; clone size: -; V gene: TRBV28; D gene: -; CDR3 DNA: TGTGCCAGCAGTTTAGCCGGTCTTGGGGAGCAGTACTTC; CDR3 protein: CASSLAGLGEQYF
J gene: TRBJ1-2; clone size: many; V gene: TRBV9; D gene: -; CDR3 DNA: TGTGCCAGCAGCCCATACGGAAGGAGGGATCGGGACGGCTACACCTTC; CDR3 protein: CASSPYGRRDRDGYTF
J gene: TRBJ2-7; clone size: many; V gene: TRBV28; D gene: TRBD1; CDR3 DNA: TGTGCCAGCAGTCAACAGGGGAGCGAGCAGTACTTC; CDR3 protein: CASSQQGSEQYF
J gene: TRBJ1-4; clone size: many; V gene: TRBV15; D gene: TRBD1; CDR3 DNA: TGTGCCACCAGGAAGACAGGGCCGGTTGAAAAACTGTTTTTT; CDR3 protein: CATRKTGPVEKLFF
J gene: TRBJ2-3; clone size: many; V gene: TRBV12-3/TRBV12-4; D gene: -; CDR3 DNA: TGTGCCAGCAGTTTTTTGGCGGAACCCGAGGGCCAGTATTTT; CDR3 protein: CASSFLAEPEGQYF
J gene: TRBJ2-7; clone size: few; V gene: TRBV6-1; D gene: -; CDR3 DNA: TGTGCCAGCAGTGAATTTTGGGGGGTCACCTACGAGCAGTACTTC; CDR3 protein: CASSEFWGVTYEQYF
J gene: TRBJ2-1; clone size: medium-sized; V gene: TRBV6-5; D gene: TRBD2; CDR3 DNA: TGTGCCAGCAGCCCTAATCCTAGCGGGATGTTCATTGAGCAGTTCTTC; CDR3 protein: CASSPNPSGMFIEQFF
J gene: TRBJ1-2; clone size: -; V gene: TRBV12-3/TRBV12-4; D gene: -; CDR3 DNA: TGTGCCAGCAGTGCGTACGCGGATGGCTACACCTTC; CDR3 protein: CASSAYADGYTF
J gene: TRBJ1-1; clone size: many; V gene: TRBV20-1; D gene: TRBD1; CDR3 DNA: TGCAGTGCTAGACCAGGGGGCGGGAGGACGGAAGCTTTCTTT; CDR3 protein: CSARPGGGRTEAFF
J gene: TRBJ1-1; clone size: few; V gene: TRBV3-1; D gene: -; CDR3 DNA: TGTGCCAGCAGCCAAGTCCAGAACACTGAAGCTTTCTTT; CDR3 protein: CASSQVQNTEAFF
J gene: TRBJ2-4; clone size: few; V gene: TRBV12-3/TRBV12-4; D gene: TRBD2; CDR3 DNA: TGTGCCAGCAGTCCAGCGGGAGTTTTGACCAAAAACATTCAGTACTTC; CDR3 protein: CASSPAGVLTKNIQYF
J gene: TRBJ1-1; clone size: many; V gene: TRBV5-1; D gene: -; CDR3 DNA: TGCGCCAGCAGCCCGACAGTTGCCACTGAAGCTTTCTTT; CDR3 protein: CASSPTVATEAFF
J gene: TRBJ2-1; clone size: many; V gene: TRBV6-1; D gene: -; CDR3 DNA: TGTGCCAGCAGTCCCCGGGGCGGCGATGAGCAGTTCTTC; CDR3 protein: CASSPRGGDEQFF
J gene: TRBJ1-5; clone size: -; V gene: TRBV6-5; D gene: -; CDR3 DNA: TGTGCCAGCAGTTCGACGACAGAAGTGGGTCAGCCCCAGCATTTT; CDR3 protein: CASSSTTEVGQPQHF
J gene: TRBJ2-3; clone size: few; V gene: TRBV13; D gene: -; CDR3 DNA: TGTGCCAGCAGCGGGGGTGCAGAGCGAGATACGCAGTATTTT; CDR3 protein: CASSGGAERDTQYF
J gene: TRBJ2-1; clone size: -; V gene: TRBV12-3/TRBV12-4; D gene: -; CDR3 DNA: TGTGCCAGCAGTTTTACCGGGAGTTCCTACAATGAGCAGTTCTTC; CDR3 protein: CASSFTGSSYNEQFF
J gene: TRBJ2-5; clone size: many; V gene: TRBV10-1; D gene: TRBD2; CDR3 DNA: TGCGCCAGCACTAGCGGGAGGTGGGATTATGAGACCCAGTACTTC; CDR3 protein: CASTSGRWDYETQYF
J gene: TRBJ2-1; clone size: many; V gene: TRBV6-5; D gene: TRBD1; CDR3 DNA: TGTGCCAGCAGTTACTCCGGGACAGGGTCAAATGAGCAGTTCTTC; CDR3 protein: CASSYSGTGSNEQFF
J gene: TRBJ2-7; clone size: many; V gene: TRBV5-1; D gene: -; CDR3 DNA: TGCGCCAGCAGCCAGACGGGACGAGCGGAGGGGGACGAGCAGTACTTC; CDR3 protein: CASSQTGRAEGDEQYF
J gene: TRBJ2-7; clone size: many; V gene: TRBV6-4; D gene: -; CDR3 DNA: TGTGCCAGCAGTGACTCTAGTATGATCGTCGAGCAGTACTTC; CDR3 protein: CASSDSSMIVEQYF
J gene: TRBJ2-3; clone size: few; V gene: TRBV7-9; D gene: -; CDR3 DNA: TGTGCCAGCCCCGTTGAGGCGGAGACTAGCACAGATACGCAGTATTTT; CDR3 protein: CASPVEAETSTDTQYF
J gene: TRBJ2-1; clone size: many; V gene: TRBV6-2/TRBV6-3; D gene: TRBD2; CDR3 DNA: TGTGCCAGCAGCCGACTAGCGGGAGGCAATGAGCAGTTCTTC; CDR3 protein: CASSRLAGGNEQFF